The 7 T cell receptor beta chains below all came from one sample that was sequenced in a study of blood T cell repertoires in COVID-19. The method was immunoSEQ multiplex PCR; TCRdb's version includes in-frame clones alone and lacks a portion of them. This table has 84,000 or so clones, roughly four fifths appearing once. The sequenced sample consisted of peripheral blood. These receptors came from a woman older than 75 with acute or convalescent COVID-19.

This clone occurred once. The V gene is TRBV6-1, the J gene TRBJ2-5; maybe TRBD2 (6 bases). The germline gives CDR1 MNHNS, CDR2 SASEGT. This CDR3 has 15 amino acids. The germline V and J ends were trimmed by 1 base and 1 base, with 10 bases remaining between them. CDR3 nucleotides: TGTGCCAGCAGTGAAGGTTGGGACTTCCAAGAGACCCAGTACTTC. It is translated as CASSEGWDFQETQYF.

The genes are TRBV2 and TRBJ2-2; D is perhaps TRBD1 (6 bases). Deletions cut 6 bases from V and 4 bases from J, with 15 bases between. Germline V gene sequence: CDR1 SNHLY, CDR2 FYNNEI. CDR3 length: 15 residues. CDR3 bases: TGTGCCAGCAGCGCCGTCAGGGGTGGCACCGGGGAGCTGTTTTTT. Translating it yields CASSAVRGGTGELFF. Based on the CDR3 plus reference TRBV2 and TRBJ2-2, the full variable domain is EPEVTQTPSHQVTQMGQEVILRCVPISNHLYFYWYRQILGQKVEFLVSFYNNEISEKSEIFDDQFSVERPDGSNFTLKIRSTKLEDSAMYFCASSAVRGGTGELFFGEGSRLTVL.

The V gene is TRBV10-1, the J gene TRBJ2-1; 9 nucleotides line up with TRBD1. Germline lookup yields CDR1 WNHNN and CDR2 SYGVQD (reference sequence). V shed 4 bases, J shed 9 bases, and the junction held 10 bases outside the gene matches. This CDR3 contains 15 residues. The DNA for the CDR3 is TGCGCCAGCAGTGCTCCGGGACAGGGAGGTTTTGAGCAGTTCTTC. Residues: CASSAPGQGGFEQFF.

V is TRBV6-5 and J is TRBJ2-2, with D perhaps TRBD2 (6 bases). The ends were cut back, 6 bases at V and 6 bases at J, with 14 bases in the middle. Germline V lookup: CDR1 MNHEY, CDR2 SVGAGI. The CDR3 is made up of 14 amino acids. The CDR3 nucleotides read TGTGCCAGCAGCTCCGGGAGCCATCCCGGGGAGCTGTTTTTT. Residues: CASSSGSHPGELFF.

The count of this clone is one. J is TRBJ1-2 and V is TRBV2; possibly TRBD1 for D (5 bases). Germline CDR1 SNHLY, CDR2 FYNNEI. V lost 6 bases to trimming and J lost 6 bases, with 17 bases between them. The CDR3 runs to 14 residues. The CDR3 nucleotides are TGTGCCAGCAGGTGGGGGGGTATGGGAAATGGCTACACCTTC. Translated, it gives CASRWGGMGNGYTF.

This chain joins TRBV6-5 and TRBJ1-4, with D perhaps matching TRBD1 (6 bases). V was shortened by 2 bases and J by 4 bases, with 14 bases between the two germline ends. Per germline, CDR1 MNHEY and CDR2 SVGAGI. The CDR3 runs 16 residues. CDR3 sequence reads: CASSYGLGAINEKLFF. As DNA, the CDR3 is TGTGCCAGCAGTTACGGTCTGGGGGCAATTAATGAAAAACTGTTTTTT.

CDR3 DNA sequence: TGTGCCAGCAGCAAAGGGCCAGGGGGCTATGGCTACACCTTC. The encoded protein is CASSKGPGGYGYTF. The V call is TRBV7-3, the J call TRBJ1-2, with 7 nucleotides matching TRBD1. V lost 5 bases and J lost 4; bases outside the gene matches: 7. The CDR3 spans 14 residues. Germline assignment: CDR1 SGHTA and CDR2 FQGTGA.